This TCR beta chain emerged from a study of T cells after yellow fever vaccination. Findings and limits, study-wide: In post-booster samples, most primary-vaccination clones reappeared (96% CD4, 88% CD8). Although most clonotypes did not, a small share appeared in both CD4 and CD8 compartments.

CDR1 is LGHNA, CDR2 YSLEER, per germline. V was clipped by 4 bases and J by 6 bases, with 10 bases between them. CDR3 length: 13 amino acids. The sample holds a few counts of this clonotype. Antigen: not known. Synthesis of TCR cDNA relied on 5'RACE template switching, which attached a universal primer site and UMIs. TCRdb itself ran the 5' RACE reads through MiXCR, one entry per CDR3 protein. The data contain 150,000 to 200,000 distinct CDR3 sequences, 9.5% to 11% of them singletons. The sample here was CD8+ T cells sorted from PBMCs, taken 15 days after the yellow fever booster vaccination. The clonotype originates from a young man who received the YFV17D yellow fever vaccine. The chain joins TRBV4-3 to TRBJ2-1; D is possibly TRBD2 (6 bases). CDR3 DNA sequence: TGCGCCAGCAGCCCTAAGGGAGGCAATGAGCAGTTCTTC. It codes for CASSPKGGNEQFF.